The present T cell receptor (beta chain) was sequenced within a study of shared clonotypes between healthy human individuals. Study observations and caveats: Relative to memory subsets, naive subsets generally showed larger estimated richness. For sorted subsets, rarefaction showed incomplete sequencing despite large depth. The generation probabilities recorded for non-shared clonotypes fell below those of clonotypes shared by all four donors.

Method: immunoSEQ multiplex PCR; TCRdb's copy keeps in-frame clones and lacks some. In the table there are approximately 2.5 million clones, 90% to 95% of which are singletons. As concerns this clone: Antigen: not known.

Germline V lookup: CDR1 SNHLY, CDR2 FYNNEI. J lost 7 bases, V lost 4 bases, and 1 base had no gene match. The CDR3 length is 13 residues. CD45RA-negative memory and CD45RA+ naive subsets were split from the CD4+ cells. The chain carries TRBV2 and TRBJ2-1; TRBD1 aligns across 10 bases. The sequence derives from a young man in good health. Sequenced input: naive CD4+ T cells sorted from blood. Sample subset: CD45RA+ positively selected. CDR3: CASSGQGANEQFF. CDR3 coding DNA: TGTGCCAGCAGTGGACAGGGGGCAAATGAGCAGTTCTTC.